This TCR beta chain emerged from a study of cytomegalovirus exposure and HLA in healthy donors. Study-wide results and caveats: The study recorded about 160 TCR beta chains that were cytomegalovirus-associated. It was reported that TCR beta sequences correctly inferred the HLA-A and HLA-B alleles for most subjects.

The PCR made use of 60 Vbeta and 13 Jbeta primers. Profiled with immunoSEQ multiplex PCR; TCRdb holds only in-frame clones, not every one. The data show around 120,000 clones, about 75% seen once. Details on this clone: Its antigen is unknown.

Per germline, CDR1 LNHDA and CDR2 SQIVND (reference sequence). V was cut by 9 bases and J by 7 bases, with 13 bases left in between. CDR3 length: 12 amino acids. The sample taken for sequencing was PBMCs. This rearrangement joins TRBV19 to TRBJ1-5; no clear D. The source of this sequence is a man aged 55 to 70 in good health and CMV-seropositive. CDR3 sequence: CASTEGRQPQHF. In DNA, the CDR3 is TGTGCCAGCACGGAGGGAAGGCAGCCCCAGCATTTT.